The 3 T cell receptor beta chains listed next were all sequenced from one sample in a study of CD8+ T cells in alopecia areata. RNA was isolated and reverse transcribed to cDNA, the sequencing template. Only in-frame clones appear in the TCRdb table, and some are missing; sequencing was by immunoSEQ multiplex PCR. The sample holds some 110,000 clones, roughly 50% seen once. Treatment: oral pan-JAK inhibitor, 5-10 mg twice daily. Material: CD8+ T cells sorted from blood, obtained at week 4, from a patient treated with tofacitinib. The source of these receptors is a human donor with alopecia areata.

The chain combines TRBV29-1 with TRBJ2-6, with 10 bases matching TRBD1. V dropped 6 bases and J dropped 5; count of bases not matched to a gene: 7. Per the germline V gene, CDR1 is SQVTM and CDR2 is ANQGSEA. The length of the CDR3 is 15 residues. The CDR3: CSVPGQGIRANVLTF. As DNA, the CDR3 is TGCAGCGTGCCGGGACAGGGGATTAGGGCCAACGTCCTGACTTTC.

The J gene is TRBJ2-3, the V gene TRBV7-9, with 7 bases that match TRBD1. The CDR3 sequence is 13 residues long. Germline CDR1 reads SEHNR; CDR2 reads FQNEAQ (reference sequence). J was trimmed by 5 bases and V by 2 bases; bases with no gene match: 1. The DNA of the CDR3 is TGTGCCAGCAGCTTACCAGGGGGAGATACGCAGTATTTT. This codes for CASSLPGGDTQYF.

J is TRBJ2-5 and V is TRBV11-2; D is possibly TRBD2 (6 bases). From germline, CDR1 is SGHAT and CDR2 FQNNGV. The CDR3 covers 16 residues. Trimming removed 5 bases from V and 4 bases from J, with 20 bases in between. As DNA, the CDR3 is TGTGCCAGCAGCCCCCCAGGAGTCTCGCGGGGAGAGACCCAGTACTTC. It specifies CASSPPGVSRGETQYF.